A single sample is the source of the 19 T cell receptor beta chains below, sequenced in a study of tumor-infiltrating lymphocytes in primary liver carcinoma. Priming with a constant-region primer yielded TCR beta cDNA from 500 ng total RNA. Libraries of TCR beta came from three nested multiplex PCR rounds with slightly modified ARM-PCR. It was with TRBV1-TRBV30 forward primers and a C-beta reverse primer that the first two PCR rounds were run, at about 10 cycles each. TCRdb re-derived calls from the multiplex PCR reads in MiXCR, one entry per CDR3 protein. The table records 44,000 or so distinct CDR3 sequences, over 65% of them present only once. The study co-extracted DNA and RNA from 20-30 mg of unsorted bulk tissue. The sample consisted of liver tumor tissue from sampling region 5. The subset here: tumor region T5, tumor centre. The origin of the receptors is a man aged 35 to 55 with primary liver carcinoma and hepatitis B virus infection.

V usage is TRBV12-3 or TRBV12-4 and J usage is TRBJ2-1, with 13 bases that match TRBD2. V gave up 10 bases and J gave up 8 bases; unmatched junction bases: 14. CDR3 size: 16 residues. The CDR3 sequence is CANGSLTSGRPDEQFF. Written as DNA, the CDR3 is TGTGCCAACGGTTCCCTGACTAGCGGGAGGCCGGATGAGCAGTTCTTC.

For this clonotype: The junction and the germline gene differ at one end; a read error may be behind it. The gene calls are TRBV7-9 and TRBJ2-1; D might be TRBD2 (6 bases). CDR1 and CDR2 (germline): SEHNR, FQNEAQ (reference sequence). This CDR3 is built from 14 residues. DNA of the CDR3: TGTGCCAGCAGCTTTCCAGGAGGGCCAAGTGAGCAGCTCTTC. Its protein is CASSFPGGPSEQLF.

As regards this clonotype: Given the absence of the conserved phenylalanine or tryptophan at the CDR3 end, a read error is likely. The V gene is TRBV4-1, the J gene TRBJ2-1; D is possibly TRBD1 or TRBD2 (6 bases each). Germline assignment: CDR1 MGHRA and CDR2 YSYEKL. CDR3 length equals 15 residues. V dropped 0 bases and J dropped 9 bases, with 15 bases sitting between them. CDR3 nucleotides: TGCGCCAGCAGCCAAGATGCGGGACAAAACATTGAGCAGTTCCTC. Translated, it gives CASSQDAGQNIEQFL.

This clonotype was detected only a few times. This sequence may be a read error, since a much larger clone differs from it by one base. The chain has TRBV14 and TRBJ2-2; D ambiguous. The V and J ends lost 2 bases and 6 bases respectively, with 7 bases between them. Germline V gene data show CDR1 as SGHDN and CDR2 as FVKESK. The CDR3 runs 13 residues. In DNA form, the CDR3 reads TGTGCCAGCAGCCAATACTACGCCGGGGAGCTGTTTTTT. This codes for CASSQYYAGELFF. Full variable domain (missing parts from reference TRBV14 and TRBJ2-2): EAGVTQFPSHSVIEKGQTVTLRCDPISGHDNLYWYRRVMGKEIKFLLHFVKESKQDESGMPNNRFLAERTGGTYSTLKVQPAELEDSGVYFCASSQYYAGELFFGEGSRLTVL.

This chain links TRBV11-2 with TRBJ2-5; no firm D call. The CDR3 sequence is 13 residues long. Trimming left V 2 bases short and J 9 bases short, with 13 bases between. The germline gives CDR1 SGHAT, CDR2 FQNNGV. The DNA of the CDR3 is TGTGCCAGCAGCTTAAGGCAAAGGGATGCCCAGTACTTC. Amino acids: CASSLRQRDAQYF.

Comments on this clonotype: In this CDR3 the conserved last residue, phenylalanine or tryptophan, is missing, so a read error is likely. The DNA for the CDR3 is TGCGCTAGCAGCCAAGTACAAGGCGGGGAGCTGTTTTTA. It yields the protein CASSQVQGGELFL. J is TRBJ2-2 and V is TRBV4-1; no clear D. The CDR3 loop spans 13 amino acids. Germline assignment: CDR1 MGHRA and CDR2 YSYEKL.

A word on this clonotype: This is likely a read error, given that the CDR3 carries no conserved phenylalanine or tryptophan at its end. The chain employs TRBV11-3 and TRBJ2-2; possible D gene TRBD2, 6 bases. CDR3 length: 15 residues. V lost 5 bases to trimming and J lost 8 bases, with 18 bases between them. Germline loops: CDR1 SGHNT, CDR2 YENEEA. Written as DNA, the CDR3 is TGTGCCAGCAGCATTGAGACCCCAGGGACTGGGGAGCTGTTTTTA. Its translation: CASSIETPGTGELFL.

This chain uses TRBV5-4 with TRBJ2-1; 7 bases align to TRBD2. V shed 5 bases and J 0 bases; nucleotides not matched to a gene: 11. The CDR3 sequence is 17 residues long. Per the germline V gene, CDR1 is SGHNT and CDR2 is YYREEE (reference sequence). CDR3 sequence (DNA): TGTGCCAGCAGACCCAAAGCGGGAACAAGCTCCTACAATGAGCAGTTCTTC. Protein product: CASRPKAGTSSYNEQFF.

A word on this clonotype: Given a much more abundant clone one base away, this may be a read error. The chain employs TRBV5-5 and TRBJ2-7, with D possibly TRBD2 on 6 matching bases. The length of the CDR3 is 13 residues. Germline V lookup: CDR1 SGHKS, CDR2 YYEKEE (reference sequence). CDR3 protein: CASSLALEGEQHF. As DNA, the CDR3 is TGTGCCAGCAGCTTGGCCTTGGAGGGCGAGCAGCACTTC.

Note on this clonotype: Lacking the conserved final phenylalanine or tryptophan, this CDR3 likely reflects a read error. The gene calls are TRBV6-5 and TRBJ2-6; no clear D gene. The CDR3 extends over 14 amino acids. The germline gives CDR1 MNHEY, CDR2 SVGAGI. The CDR3 here is CTSSREAGANVLTL. The CDR3 region has the DNA TGTACCAGCAGTCGAGAAGCTGGGGCCAACGTCCTGACTTTA.

This sequence joins TRBV20-1 and TRBJ2-5, with 7 bases matching TRBD2. Per the germline V gene, CDR1 is DFQATT and CDR2 is SNEGSKA (reference sequence). The CDR3 runs 15 residues. V lost 0 bases and J lost 3; bases outside the gene matches: 7. CDR3 nucleotides: TGCAGTGCTAGAGATCTGGCGGGAGCCGAAGAGACCCAGTACTTC. Amino acids: CSARDLAGAEETQYF.

This sequence joins TRBV7-9 and TRBJ2-3; 8 positions agree with TRBD2. The CDR3 extends over 15 amino acids. Germline CDR1 SEHNR, CDR2 FQNEAQ (reference sequence). V was pared by 5 bases and J by 2 bases, with 6 bases of the junction left unmatched. This CDR3 is CASSQGLDNTDTQYF. The CDR3 DNA reads TGTGCCAGCAGCCAGGGACTAGACAACACAGATACGCAGTATTTT.

Many counts were recorded for this clonotype. The rearrangement links TRBV5-1 to TRBJ2-3; TRBD2 matches at 10 bases. Germline V gene data show CDR1 as SGHRS and CDR2 as YFSETQ. The CDR3 loop spans 16 amino acids. Trimming removed 1 base from V and 5 bases from J; junction bases left unmatched: 7. The CDR3 loop reads CASSLNPSGSGDTQYF. The CDR3 DNA sequence: TGCGCCAGCAGCTTGAATCCTAGCGGGAGTGGAGATACGCAGTATTTT.

Comments on this clonotype: Sequence at one end of the junction differs from germline and may be a read error. CDR3 loop: CASIPLSFQETRYF. The CDR3 DNA reads TGTGCCAGTATCCCATTGTCGTTCCAAGAGACCCGGTACTTC. V and J are TRBV6-1 and TRBJ2-5; D is unresolved. The CDR3 runs 14 residues. CDR1 is MNHNS and CDR2 is SASEGT in the germline V gene.

This clonotype has just one count. The conserved final phenylalanine or tryptophan is absent from the CDR3, which likely points to a read error. This sequence joins TRBV12-3 or TRBV12-4 and TRBJ1-5; 9 nucleotides agree with TRBD1. This CDR3 contains 15 residues. CDR3 nucleotides: TGTGCCAGCAGTTCACAGGGGGCTAGCAATCTGCCCCAGCATTAT. Translating gives CASSSQGASNLPQHY.

A note on this clonotype: A read error is possible here, since a much larger clone lies one base away. The gene calls are TRBV5-1 and TRBJ2-2, with TRBD2 matching 8 bases. CDR3 length: 16 amino acids. Germline V gene sequence: CDR1 SGHRS, CDR2 YFSETQ. The V and J ends lost 1 base and 5 bases, in that order; junction bases with no gene match: 7. CDR3 in amino acids: CASSLRFGTSTGELFF. DNA for the CDR3: TGCGCCAGCAGCTTGAGATTTGGGACTAGTACCGGGGAGCTGTTTTTT.

For this clonotype: Lacking the conserved final phenylalanine or tryptophan, this CDR3 likely reflects a read error. The CDR3 sequence: CASSLGLSSSTDTQYL. CDR3 in DNA: TGTGCCAGCAGCTTGGGGTTGTCGTCTAGCACAGATACGCAGTATCTT. The rearrangement uses TRBV7-8 and TRBJ2-3; no clear D. The CDR3 length is 16 residues. The V gene lost 3 bases and the J gene lost 0 bases, with 13 bases spanning the gap. CDR1 SGHVS and CDR2 FQNEAQ come from the germline V gene.

Of note for this clonotype: A much bigger clone sits one base away, suggesting this may be a read error. The chain has TRBV30 and TRBJ2-3, with D perhaps matching TRBD2 (5 bases). The V and J ends lost 4 bases and 9 bases respectively, with 11 bases between them. CDR1 and CDR2 from the germline V gene are GTSNPN and SVGIG (reference sequence). This CDR3 has 11 residues. CDR3 sequence: CAWKLGRTQYF. The DNA of the CDR3 is TGTGCCTGGAAACTGGGGAGAACGCAGTATTTT.

This clonotype was seen repeatedly, ten times or more. The V call is TRBV6-6, the J call TRBJ2-5, with 9 bases matching TRBD2. Trimming at V came to 2 bases and at J to 5 bases, leaving 6 bases not matched to a gene. The CDR3 is 15 residues long. The germline CDR1 and CDR2 sequences are MNHNY and SVGAGI (reference sequence). The CDR3 loop is CASSYGTSFGETQYF. In DNA, the CDR3 is TGTGCCAGCAGTTACGGGACTAGCTTTGGGGAGACCCAGTACTTC.